This TCR beta chain was captured by sequencing in a study of beta chain features in type 1 diabetes. cDNA synthesis used the whole RNA isolate, giving expressed TCRB sequences. Naive, central memory and regulatory T cell samples averaged around 3.3 million reads. Clones were read by immunoSEQ multiplex PCR, and TCRdb kept only the in-frame ones, dropping some. The sample has about 260,000 clones; about 23% are singletons. Sorting of CD4+ naive, central memory, regulatory and stem cell-like memory cells was performed via CD45RO/CCR7/CD25/CD127/CD95/CD27. The CDR3 spans 17 residues. V shed 5 bases, J shed 4 bases, and the junction held 12 bases outside the gene matches. Per germline, CDR1 MRHNA and CDR2 SNTAGT. About this clone itself: Antigen: not known.

Study-wide results and caveats: cDNA-based sequencing might over-represent cells highly expressing TCR. Within each of all four CD4+ subsets, Type 1 diabetes patients had TCRB CDR3s that were moderately but significantly shorter.

This clonotype originated in a woman aged 25 to 39 with type 1 diabetes. The rearrangement joins TRBV6-4 to TRBJ2-3; 10 nucleotides line up with TRBD2. Source material: naive CD4+ T cells from blood. In DNA, the CDR3 is TGTGCCAGCAGTAAGACCTTAGCGGGAGGAGGCGCAGATACGCAGTATTTT. Translating gives CASSKTLAGGGADTQYF.